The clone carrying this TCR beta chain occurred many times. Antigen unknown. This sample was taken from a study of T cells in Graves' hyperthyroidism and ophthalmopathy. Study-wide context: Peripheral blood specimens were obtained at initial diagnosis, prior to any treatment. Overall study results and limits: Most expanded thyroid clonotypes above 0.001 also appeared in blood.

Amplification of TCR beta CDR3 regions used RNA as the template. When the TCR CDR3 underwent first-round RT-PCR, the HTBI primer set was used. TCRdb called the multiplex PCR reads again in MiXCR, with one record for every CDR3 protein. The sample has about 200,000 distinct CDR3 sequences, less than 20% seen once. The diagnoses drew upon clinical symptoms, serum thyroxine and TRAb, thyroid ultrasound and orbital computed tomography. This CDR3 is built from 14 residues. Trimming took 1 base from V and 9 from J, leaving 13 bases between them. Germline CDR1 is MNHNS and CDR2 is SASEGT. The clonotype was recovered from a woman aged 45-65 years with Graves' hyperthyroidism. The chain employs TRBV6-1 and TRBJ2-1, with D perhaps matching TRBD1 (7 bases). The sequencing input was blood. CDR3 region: CASSEGSGGGEQFF. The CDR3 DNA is TGTGCCAGCAGTGAAGGATCAGGGGGAGGTGAGCAGTTCTTC.